Below are 24 T cell receptor beta chains sequenced from a single sample in a study of patients and donors after allogeneic stem cell transplantation. TCRdb called the RT-PCR reads again in MiXCR, with one record for every CDR3 protein. The profile shows 390,000 or so distinct CDR3 sequences, around 16% of them singletons. Sequenced sample: blood, either unsorted or a sorted T cell fraction (not recorded which). These receptor sequences come from a human donor who was either an allogeneic HSCT recipient or a stem cell or donor lymphocyte infusion donor (not recorded which). It is not recorded whose cells these are; they may come from a transplant donor.

V and J are TRBV7-6 and TRBJ2-3, with 8 bases identical to TRBD1. Trimming at V came to 5 bases and at J to 2 bases, leaving 9 bases not matched to a gene. CDR1 is SGHVS and CDR2 is FNYEAQ in the germline V gene. The CDR3 extends over 16 amino acids. CDR3: CASSLRGQGTTDTQYF. CDR3 nucleotides: TGTGCCAGCAGCCTCAGGGGGCAAGGGACCACAGATACGCAGTATTTT.

This clonotype was found a few times. This chain joins TRBV12-3 or TRBV12-4 and TRBJ1-5; D not certain. There are 13 residues in the CDR3. Trimming stripped 3 bases from V and 6 bases from J, with 9 bases between. CDR3: CASSLGSIQPQHF. The DNA of the CDR3 is TGTGCCAGCAGTTTGGGAAGTATTCAGCCCCAGCATTTT.

V is TRBV9 and J is TRBJ2-1; no definite D call. The V gene's germline CDR1 is SGDLS and CDR2 YYNGEE. Trimming took off 0 bases at V and 6 bases at J, with 16 bases between the two ends. The CDR3 is 16 residues long. This chain's CDR3 is CASSVVGRLRTNEQFF. In nucleotides, the CDR3 is TGTGCCAGCAGCGTAGTGGGCAGGCTTCGTACCAATGAGCAGTTCTTC. The entire variable domain, with the rest obtained from reference TRBV9 and TRBJ2-1, is as follows: DSGVTQTPKHLITATGQRVTLRCSPRSGDLSVYWYQQSLDQGLQFLIQYYNGEERAKGNILERFSAQQFPDLHSELNLSSLELGDSALYFCASSVVGRLRTNEQFFGPGTRLTVL.

This chain joins TRBV18 and TRBJ2-1; 15 nucleotides align to TRBD2. Germline loops: CDR1 KGHSH, CDR2 LQKENI. The V segment lost 0 bases and the J segment 7 bases; nucleotides outside the gene matches: 4. The CDR3 runs 17 residues. DNA for the CDR3: TGTGCCAGCTCACCACCGGGACTAGCGGGGGGACAAAATGAGCAGTTCTTC. It codes for CASSPPGLAGGQNEQFF.

This clonotype was picked up a small number of times. V and J are TRBV20-1 and TRBJ1-1, with 8 bases aligning to TRBD1. The CDR3 extends over 13 amino acids. V lost 1 base and J lost 8; bases outside the gene matches: 6. Germline CDR1 reads DFQATT; CDR2 reads SNEGSKA (reference sequence). CDR3 in DNA: TGCAGTGCTAGAGTGGCAGGGGGCGGAGAAGCTTTCTTT. Translated, it gives CSARVAGGGEAFF.

In its sample, this clonotype was seen a few times. The chain joins TRBV5-6 to TRBJ1-1; no definite D call. The CDR3 sequence is 12 residues long. The V end lost 4 bases, the J end lost 4 bases, and 8 bases lay between the germline ends. The germline CDR1 and CDR2 sequences are SGHDT and YYEEEE. CDR3 region: CASSREPTEAFF. In DNA, the CDR3 is TGTGCCAGCAGCCGGGAACCCACTGAAGCTTTCTTT. Combining the CDR3 with reference TRBV5-6 and TRBJ1-1 gives the whole variable domain DAGVTQSPTHLIKTRGQQVTLRCSPKSGHDTVSWYQQALGQGPQFIFQYYEEEERQRGNFPDRFSGHQFPNYSSELNVNALLLGDSALYLCASSREPTEAFFGQGTRLTVV.

As to this clonotype: This may arise from a read error, as a much more abundant clone is one base away. The chain joins TRBV13 to TRBJ2-5; D is ambiguous. The CDR3 runs to 14 residues. Germline V CDR1 and CDR2: PRHDT, FYEKMQ (reference sequence). V lost 3 bases to trimming and J lost 1 base, with 9 bases between them. In DNA, the CDR3 is TGTGCCAGCAGCTTGGATGGCCCCCAAGAGACCCAGTACTTC. Its protein product is CASSLDGPQETQYF.

V usage is TRBV27 and J usage is TRBJ2-1; D unclear. This CDR3 is 18 amino acids long. The V end lost 6 bases, the J end lost 0 bases, and 21 bases lay between the germline ends. Germline CDR1 MNHEY, CDR2 SMNVEV (reference sequence). The CDR3 DNA reads as TGTGCCAGCAGCCGCCACCCCGGGTCAGAGAGCTCCTACAATGAGCAGTTCTTC. Translating gives CASSRHPGSESSYNEQFF.

For the CDR3, the DNA is TGTGCCAGCAGCCGGGGGAGGGGTTATGGCTACACCTTC. It translates to CASSRGRGYGYTF. The rearrangement joins TRBV6-1 to TRBJ1-2, with a weak D call TRBD1 (5 bases). This CDR3 contains 13 residues. Trimming removed 6 bases at V and 5 bases at J, with 13 bases between. Germline CDR1 and CDR2: MNHNS and SASEGT.

The chain couples TRBV6-1 to TRBJ1-1; no firm D call. Trimming left V 2 bases short and J 2 bases short, with 6 bases between. The CDR3 is 13 amino acids. Germline assignment: CDR1 MNHNS and CDR2 SASEGT. The CDR3 nucleotides are TGTGCCAGCAGTGAAAAGGGAAACACTGAAGCTTTCTTT. Its protein product is CASSEKGNTEAFF.

This chain connects TRBV24-1 to TRBJ2-3, with D possibly being TRBD1 (5 bases). Germline CDR1 and CDR2: KGHDR and SFDVKD. The CDR3 consists of 13 residues. Trimming pared 7 bases from V and 9 bases from J, leaving 16 bases between. CDR3 coding DNA: TGTGCCACCAGGGAAAGGGGAAGGACGACGCAGTATTTT. This gives the protein CATRERGRTTQYF.

This clonotype was seen a few times. The rearrangement links TRBV24-1 to TRBJ1-2; perhaps TRBD1 as D (6 bases). Deletions cut 0 bases from V and 6 bases from J, with 10 bases between. In germline, CDR1 is KGHDR, CDR2 SFDVKD. This CDR3 is built from 14 residues. The CDR3 DNA reads TGTGCCACCAGTGATTTGAACAGGGCAAATGGCTACACCTTC. This translates into CATSDLNRANGYTF.

The gene calls are TRBV19 and TRBJ1-1; possible D gene TRBD1, 6 bases. This CDR3 is built from 14 residues. V was cut by 5 bases and J by 6 bases, with 16 bases left in between. Germline CDR1 and CDR2: LNHDA and SQIVND (reference sequence). The CDR3 nucleotides are TGTGCCAGTAGTCCGGACAGATTTACTCCTGAAGCTTTCTTT. Its translation is CASSPDRFTPEAFF. Looking up the rest from reference TRBV19 and TRBJ1-1 gives the full variable domain: DGGITQSPKYLFRKEGQNVTLSCEQNLNHDAMYWYRQDPGQGLRLIYYSQIVNDFQKGDIAEGYSVSREKKESFPLTVTSAQKNPTAFYLCASSPDRFTPEAFFGQGTRLTVV.

This clonotype was counted only a few times. This sequence joins TRBV11-2 and TRBJ2-1; 9 nucleotides agree with TRBD2. The V segment lost 5 bases and the J segment 9 bases; nucleotides outside the gene matches: 8. CDR1 and CDR2 (germline): SGHAT, FQNNGV. There are 14 residues in the CDR3. CDR3 nucleotides: TGTGCCAGCAGCCCGGGGACTAGCAGGGGTGAGCAGTTCTTC. This encodes CASSPGTSRGEQFF.

This clonotype occurred a few times. The chain employs TRBV6-5 and TRBJ1-5, with D unresolved. Between the trimmed V and J ends, which lost 4 bases and 5 bases, there was a span of 9 bases. CDR1 and CDR2 from the germline V gene are MNHEY and SVGAGI. This CDR3 is built from 13 residues. CDR3 region: CASSSNLHQPQHF. CDR3 coding DNA: TGTGCCAGCAGTTCCAACCTTCATCAGCCCCAGCATTTT.

This clonotype was picked up a small number of times. The chain uses TRBV6-1 and TRBJ1-2, with 9 bases aligning to TRBD1. Germline V gene data show CDR1 as MNHNS and CDR2 as SASEGT. The CDR3 covers 14 residues. V lost 6 bases to trimming and J lost 4 bases; unmatched junction nucleotides: 6. CDR3 bases: TGTGCCAGCAGCAAGGGACAGGGCACCTATGGCTACACCTTC. Translating it yields CASSKGQGTYGYTF.

This clonotype has more than one count but fewer than ten. J is TRBJ1-3 and V is TRBV7-3, with D possibly TRBD1 on 5 matching bases. Germline CDR1 SGHTA, CDR2 FQGTGA. CDR3 length: 20 residues. V dropped 0 bases and J dropped 0 bases, with 21 bases sitting between them. In DNA, the CDR3 is TGTGCCAGCAGCTTAACGTTAAGGGACGTCGGCGGTGGCTCTGGAAACACCATATATTTT. Protein product: CASSLTLRDVGGGSGNTIYF. Full variable domain (missing parts from reference TRBV7-3 and TRBJ1-3): GAGVSQTPSNKVTEKGKYVELRCDPISGHTALYWYRQSLGQGPEFLIYFQGTGAADDSGLPNDRFFAVRPEGSVSTLKIQRTERGDSAVYLCASSLTLRDVGGGSGNTIYFGEGSWLTVV.

This clonotype showed up just a few times. The rearrangement uses TRBV19 and TRBJ2-7; TRBD2 might be the D (7 bases). From germline, CDR1 is LNHDA and CDR2 SQIVND (reference sequence). This CDR3 has 13 amino acids. The V gene lost 4 bases and the J gene lost 4 bases, with 11 bases spanning the gap. CDR3 sequence reads: CASSRGRGYEQYF. The DNA of the CDR3 is TGTGCCAGTAGTAGGGGGAGGGGGTACGAGCAGTACTTC.

DNA of the CDR3: TGTGCCAGCAGACAATACCGGGACGGCGGAGACAATGAGCAGTTCTTC. Translated, it gives CASRQYRDGGDNEQFF. The rearrangement joins TRBV6-1 to TRBJ2-1, with D perhaps TRBD1 or TRBD2 (5 bases each). Germline V gene sequence: CDR1 MNHNS, CDR2 SASEGT. This CDR3 has 16 amino acids. Trimming stripped 6 bases from V and 5 bases from J, with 20 bases between.

This clonotype was detected only a few times. The CDR3 DNA reads TGTGCCAGCAGTGTTCGAGCGGGAGACGGGGAGACCCAGTACTTC. Protein product: CASSVRAGDGETQYF. The genes are TRBV2 and TRBJ2-5; TRBD2 matches 8 bases. This CDR3 region has 15 residues. Germline CDR1 and CDR2: SNHLY and FYNNEI. Trimming at V came to 4 bases and at J to 5 bases, leaving 9 bases not matched to a gene.

This clonotype was counted between two and nine times. This sequence joins TRBV6-5 and TRBJ1-3; the match to TRBD1 covers 9 bases. The CDR3 totals 15 residues. Germline CDR1 MNHEY, CDR2 SVGAGI. V was pared by 2 bases and J by 7 bases, with 6 bases of the junction left unmatched. The CDR3 protein is CASSYRTGDMNTIYF. CDR3 DNA sequence: TGTGCCAGCAGTTACAGGACAGGGGATATGAACACCATATATTTT.

In its sample, this clonotype was seen a few times. The gene calls are TRBV5-1 and TRBJ2-2; no definite D call. There are 16 residues in the CDR3. V lost 4 bases and J 7 bases, leaving 20 bases between the germline ends. From germline, CDR1 is SGHRS and CDR2 YFSETQ. As DNA, the CDR3 is TGCGCCAGCAGCCCGAGCCCTAAGGGAAGTCACGGGGAGCTGTTTTTT. Protein: CASSPSPKGSHGELFF. The variable domain in full, completed from reference TRBV5-1 and TRBJ2-2, reads KAGVTQTPRYLIKTRGQQVTLSCSPISGHRSVSWYQQTPGQGLQFLFEYFSETQRNKGNFPGRFSGRQFSNSRSEMNVSTLELGDSALYLCASSPSPKGSHGELFFGEGSRLTVL.

The V and J genes are TRBV4-2 and TRBJ1-2, with D tentatively TRBD1 (6 bases). This CDR3 region has 16 residues. V was shortened by 4 bases and J by 4 bases, with 19 bases between the two germline ends. The germline gives CDR1 LGHNA, CDR2 YNFKEQ. This CDR3 is CASSPSLRGLGYGYTF. The CDR3 DNA is TGTGCCAGCAGCCCAAGTCTAAGGGGGTTAGGCTATGGCTACACCTTC.

The chain carries TRBV5-1 and TRBJ2-7; D is possibly TRBD2 (6 bases). Trimming shortened V by 6 bases and J by 4 bases, and 11 bases separated the two germline ends. The CDR3 extends over 12 amino acids. Germline V lookup: CDR1 SGHRS, CDR2 YFSETQ. The CDR3 sequence is CASIVGGYEQYF. For the CDR3, the DNA is TGCGCCAGCATAGTCGGGGGTTACGAGCAGTACTTC.